What follows are 10 T cell receptor beta chains derived from one specimen sequenced in a study of identical twins. MiXCR, applied by TCRdb to the 5' RACE reads, yields one record per CDR3 protein. This sample carries 250,000 or so distinct CDR3 sequences, roughly 8.7% of them seen once, and the ten largest clones take 3% to 3.5%. These data were likewise used in another study, on yellow fever vaccine responses in identical twins.

The sample was CD8+ T cells sorted from blood. The receptors were gathered from a young woman in good health.

CDR3 amino acids: CASSEAWRGGLGNEQFF. The CDR3 DNA follows: TGTGCCAGCAGTGAAGCCTGGCGGGGGGGCCTTGGGAATGAGCAGTTCTTC. The rearrangement links TRBV25-1 to TRBJ2-1, with TRBD2 identical over 9 bases. The ends lost 2 bases at V and 7 bases at J; junction bases unmatched: 12. This CDR3 is 17 amino acids long. CDR1 is MGHDK, CDR2 SYGVNS, per germline.

The table lists this clonotype with a few counts. The chain couples TRBV12-3 or TRBV12-4 to TRBJ2-7; 8 nucleotides align to TRBD2. V was pared by 9 bases and J by 5 bases, with 6 bases of the junction left unmatched. The CDR3 spans 12 residues. The CDR3 DNA sequence: TGTGCCAGTGGTGGACTAGCACACGAGCAGTACTTC. Its translation: CASGGLAHEQYF.

In this sample, this clonotype turned up many times. J is TRBJ2-7 and V is TRBV29-1; 8 bases fit TRBD1. The CDR3 consists of 13 residues. Germline V CDR1 and CDR2: SQVTM, ANQGSEA. Trimming took 7 bases from V and 0 from J; bases not matched to a gene: 5. CDR3 amino acids: CSAWTGSSYEQYF. In nucleotides, the CDR3 is TGCAGCGCCTGGACAGGGAGCTCCTACGAGCAGTACTTC.

CDR3 bases: TGTGCCAGCAGCTTAGGGGTAGGTTCGTCGGGGGATGAGCAGTTCTTC. Protein: CASSLGVGSSGDEQFF. The chain links TRBV7-2 to TRBJ2-1, with D perhaps TRBD2 (6 bases). CDR1 is SGHTA, CDR2 FQGNSA, per germline. V lost 1 base to trimming and J lost 8 bases, with 18 bases between them. This CDR3 comprises 16 residues.

V is TRBV4-3 and J is TRBJ2-7; D is ambiguous. The CDR3 has 14 residues. The germline V and J ends were trimmed by 4 bases and 1 base, with 11 bases remaining between them. CDR1 is LGHNA and CDR2 is YSLEER in the germline V gene. The CDR3 is CASSRTRSSYEQYF. CDR3 coding DNA: TGCGCCAGCAGCCGAACCCGTTCATCCTACGAGCAGTACTTC.

This clonotype was seen at least ten times. The V gene is TRBV5-1, the J gene TRBJ2-7; a possible D gene is TRBD1 (5 bases). The CDR3 is 14 amino acids. CDR1 and CDR2 (germline): SGHRS, YFSETQ. Trimming cost V 0 bases and J 3 bases, with 10 bases left between them. Here the CDR3 DNA reads TGCGCCAGCAGCTTGGACAGGACCTTCTACGAGCAGTACTTC. This sequence encodes CASSLDRTFYEQYF.

The CDR3 reads CASSQDANWAGGEQYF. The CDR3 nucleotides are TGTGCCAGCAGCCAAGATGCAAACTGGGCAGGGGGCGAGCAGTACTTC. This sequence joins TRBV3-1 and TRBJ2-7; 7 nucleotides align to TRBD1. The CDR3 totals 16 residues. Germline V gene lookup returns CDR1 LGHDT and CDR2 YNNKEL (reference sequence). V lost 0 bases to trimming and J lost 6 bases; unmatched junction nucleotides: 11.

The genes are TRBV24-1 and TRBJ2-2; tentatively, D is TRBD1 (6 bases). The germline CDR1 and CDR2 sequences are KGHDR and SFDVKD. CDR3 length: 13 residues. Trimming stripped 5 bases from V and 8 bases from J, with 11 bases between. The CDR3 nucleotides are TGTGCCACCAGTGTCGGGACACCGGGGGAGCTGTTTTTT. Translated, it gives CATSVGTPGELFF.

The J gene is TRBJ2-7, the V gene TRBV7-8; 9 nucleotides agree with TRBD1. Trimming at V came to 4 bases and at J to 2 bases, leaving 9 bases not matched to a gene. The germline CDR1 and CDR2 sequences are SGHVS and FQNEAQ. The CDR3 runs 16 residues. The CDR3 loop reads CASSSITGGVTYEQYF. The CDR3 DNA is TGTGCCAGCAGCTCCATCACAGGGGGCGTCACCTACGAGCAGTACTTC.

This clonotype was observed many times. The rearrangement links TRBV4-1 to TRBJ1-1, with D perhaps matching TRBD1 (6 bases). CDR1 is MGHRA, CDR2 YSYEKL, per germline. The CDR3 covers 14 residues. V lost 4 bases and J 1 base, leaving 10 bases between the germline ends. The CDR3 DNA follows: TGCGCCAGCAGCCCCAGGGACACGAACACTGAAGCTTTCTTT. Amino acid sequence: CASSPRDTNTEAFF.